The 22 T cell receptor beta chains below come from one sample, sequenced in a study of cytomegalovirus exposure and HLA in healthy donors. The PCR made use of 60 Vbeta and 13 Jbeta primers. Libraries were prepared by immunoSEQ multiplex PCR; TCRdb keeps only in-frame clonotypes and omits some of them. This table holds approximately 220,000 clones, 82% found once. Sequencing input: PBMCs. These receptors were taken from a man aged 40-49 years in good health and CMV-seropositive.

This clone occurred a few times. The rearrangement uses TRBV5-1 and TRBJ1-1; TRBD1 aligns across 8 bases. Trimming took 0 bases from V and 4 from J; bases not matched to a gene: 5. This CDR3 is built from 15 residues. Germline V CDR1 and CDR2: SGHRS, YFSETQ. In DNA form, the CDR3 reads TGCGCCAGCAGCTTGGATGGACAGGGAGTCACTGAAGCTTTCTTT. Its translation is CASSLDGQGVTEAFF.

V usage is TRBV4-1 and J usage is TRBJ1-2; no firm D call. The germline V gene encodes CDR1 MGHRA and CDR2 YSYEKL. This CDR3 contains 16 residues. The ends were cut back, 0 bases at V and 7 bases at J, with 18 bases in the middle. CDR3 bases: TGCGCCAGCAGCCAAGATCGGGGAGCTGCTACGAGTGGCTACACCTTC. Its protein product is CASSQDRGAATSGYTF.

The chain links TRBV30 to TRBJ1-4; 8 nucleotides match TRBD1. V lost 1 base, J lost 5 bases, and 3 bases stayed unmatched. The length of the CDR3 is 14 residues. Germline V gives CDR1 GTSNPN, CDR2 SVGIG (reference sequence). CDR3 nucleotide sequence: TGTGCCTGGAGTGCAGGGGGCAGGAATGAAAAACTGTTTTTT. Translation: CAWSAGGRNEKLFF.

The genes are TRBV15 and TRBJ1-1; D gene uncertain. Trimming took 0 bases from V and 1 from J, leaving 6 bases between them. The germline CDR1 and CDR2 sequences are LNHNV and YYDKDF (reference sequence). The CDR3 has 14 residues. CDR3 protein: CATSREGGNTEAFF. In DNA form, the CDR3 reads TGTGCCACCAGCAGAGAGGGAGGGAACACTGAAGCTTTCTTT. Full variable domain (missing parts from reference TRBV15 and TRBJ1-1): DAMVIQNPRYQVTQFGKPVTLSCSQTLNHNVMYWYQQKSSQAPKLLFHYYDKDFNNEADTPDNFQSRRPNTSFCFLDIRSPGLGDTAMYLCATSREGGNTEAFFGQGTRLTVV.

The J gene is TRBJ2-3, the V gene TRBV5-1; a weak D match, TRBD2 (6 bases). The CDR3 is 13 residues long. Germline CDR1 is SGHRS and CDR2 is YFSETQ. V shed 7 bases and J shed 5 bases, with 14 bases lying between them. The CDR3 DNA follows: TGCGCCAGCGGGGAGGTAGCTAGAGATACGCAGTATTTT. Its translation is CASGEVARDTQYF.

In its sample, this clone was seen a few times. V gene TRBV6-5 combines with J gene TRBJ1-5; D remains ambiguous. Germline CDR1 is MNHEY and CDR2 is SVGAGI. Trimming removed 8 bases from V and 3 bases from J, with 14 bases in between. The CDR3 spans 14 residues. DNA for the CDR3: TGTGCCAGCTCCTATTCGGGGTACAATCAGCCCCAGCATTTT. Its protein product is CASSYSGYNQPQHF.

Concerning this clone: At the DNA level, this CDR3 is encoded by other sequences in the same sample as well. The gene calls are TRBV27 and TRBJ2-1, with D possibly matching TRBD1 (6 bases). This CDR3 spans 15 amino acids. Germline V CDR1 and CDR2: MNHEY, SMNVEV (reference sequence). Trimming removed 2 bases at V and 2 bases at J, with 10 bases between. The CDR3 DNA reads TGTGCCAGCAGTTTACGAGGGACACCCTACAATGAGCAGTTCTTC. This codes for CASSLRGTPYNEQFF.

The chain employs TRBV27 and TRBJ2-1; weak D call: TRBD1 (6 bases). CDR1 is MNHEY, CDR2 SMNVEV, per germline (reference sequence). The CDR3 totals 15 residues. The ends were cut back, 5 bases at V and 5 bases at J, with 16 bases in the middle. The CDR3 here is CASSRTGFGHNEQFF. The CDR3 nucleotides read TGTGCCAGCAGTCGTACAGGGTTTGGCCACAATGAGCAGTTCTTC.

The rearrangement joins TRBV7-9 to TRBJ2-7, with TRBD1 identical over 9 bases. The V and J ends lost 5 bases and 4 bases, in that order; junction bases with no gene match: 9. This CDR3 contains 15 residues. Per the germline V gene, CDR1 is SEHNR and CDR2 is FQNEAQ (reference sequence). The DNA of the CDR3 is TGTGCCAGCAGCGGGCGCGGGGACAGGGTATACGAGCAGTACTTC. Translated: CASSGRGDRVYEQYF.

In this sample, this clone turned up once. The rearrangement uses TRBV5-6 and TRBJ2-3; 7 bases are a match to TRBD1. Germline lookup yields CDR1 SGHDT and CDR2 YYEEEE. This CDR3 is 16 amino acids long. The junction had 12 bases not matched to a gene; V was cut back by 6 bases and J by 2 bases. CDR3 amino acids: CASTGLDRSPTDTQYF. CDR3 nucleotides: TGTGCCAGCACCGGTTTGGACAGGAGCCCCACAGATACGCAGTATTTT.

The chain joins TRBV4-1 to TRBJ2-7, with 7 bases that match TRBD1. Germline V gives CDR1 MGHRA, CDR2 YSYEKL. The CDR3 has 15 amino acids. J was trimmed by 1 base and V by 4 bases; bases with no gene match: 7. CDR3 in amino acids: CASSLRDRGSYEQYV. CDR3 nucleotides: TGCGCCAGCAGCCTCCGGGACAGAGGGTCCTACGAGCAGTACGTC.

The CDR3 nucleotides are TGTGCTAGTGGACGTAGGAGCCCGCCAGATACGCAGTATTTT. It yields the protein CASGRRSPPDTQYF. The chain employs TRBV12-5 and TRBJ2-3; no clear D. Germline V gene sequence: CDR1 LGHNT, CDR2 FRNRAP. The CDR3 is made up of 14 amino acids. The germline V and J ends were trimmed by 6 bases and 4 bases, with 14 bases remaining between them.

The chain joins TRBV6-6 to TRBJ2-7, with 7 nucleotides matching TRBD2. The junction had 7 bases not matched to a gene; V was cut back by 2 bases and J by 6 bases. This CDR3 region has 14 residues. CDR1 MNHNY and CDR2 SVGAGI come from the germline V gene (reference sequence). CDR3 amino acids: CASSYGGSEVEQYF. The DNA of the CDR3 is TGTGCCAGCAGTTACGGCGGGAGTGAGGTCGAGCAGTACTTC.

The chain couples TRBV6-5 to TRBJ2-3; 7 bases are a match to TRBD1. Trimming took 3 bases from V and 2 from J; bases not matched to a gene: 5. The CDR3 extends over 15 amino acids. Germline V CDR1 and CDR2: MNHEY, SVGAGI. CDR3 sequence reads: CASSYRDSLTDTQYF. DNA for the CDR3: TGTGCCAGCAGTTATCGGGACAGCCTCACAGATACGCAGTATTTT.

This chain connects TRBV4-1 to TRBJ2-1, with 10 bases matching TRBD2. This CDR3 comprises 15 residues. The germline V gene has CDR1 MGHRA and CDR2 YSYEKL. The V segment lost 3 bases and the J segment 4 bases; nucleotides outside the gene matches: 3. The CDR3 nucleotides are TGCGCCAGCAGCCAGGGACTAGCGAAATACAATGAGCAGTTCTTC. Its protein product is CASSQGLAKYNEQFF.

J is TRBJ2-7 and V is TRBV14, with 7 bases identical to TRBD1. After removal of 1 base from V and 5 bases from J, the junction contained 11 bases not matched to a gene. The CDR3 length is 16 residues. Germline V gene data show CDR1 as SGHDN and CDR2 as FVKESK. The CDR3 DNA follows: TGTGCCAGCAGCCAAGGATCCGGGACAGCGACGCACGAGCAGTACGTC. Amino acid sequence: CASSQGSGTATHEQYV.

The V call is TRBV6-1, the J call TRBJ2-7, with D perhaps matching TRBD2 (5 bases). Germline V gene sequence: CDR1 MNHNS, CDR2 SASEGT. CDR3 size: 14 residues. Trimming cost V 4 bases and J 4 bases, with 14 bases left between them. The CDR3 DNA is TGTGCCAGCAGTGCCATAGCCCGGGGATACGAGCAGTACTTC. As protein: CASSAIARGYEQYF.

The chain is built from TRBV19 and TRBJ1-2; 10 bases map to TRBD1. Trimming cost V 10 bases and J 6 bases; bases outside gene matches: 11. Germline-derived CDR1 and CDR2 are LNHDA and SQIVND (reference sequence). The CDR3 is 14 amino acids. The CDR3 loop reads CATLRDRGEDGYTF. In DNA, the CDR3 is TGTGCCACCCTCCGGGACAGGGGTGAGGATGGCTACACCTTC.

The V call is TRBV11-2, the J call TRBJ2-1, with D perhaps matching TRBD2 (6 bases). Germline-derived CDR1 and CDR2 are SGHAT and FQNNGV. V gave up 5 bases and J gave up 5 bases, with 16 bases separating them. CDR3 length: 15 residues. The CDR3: CASSAELAFHNEQFF. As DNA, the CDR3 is TGTGCCAGCAGCGCGGAACTAGCATTTCACAATGAGCAGTTCTTC.

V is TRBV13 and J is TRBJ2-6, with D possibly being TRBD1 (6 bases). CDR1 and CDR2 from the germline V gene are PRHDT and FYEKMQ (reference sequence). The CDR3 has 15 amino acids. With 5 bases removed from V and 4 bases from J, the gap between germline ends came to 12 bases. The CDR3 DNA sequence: TGTGCCAGCAGCGCGCCGGGACAAGGGGCCAACGTCCTGACTTTC. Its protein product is CASSAPGQGANVLTF.

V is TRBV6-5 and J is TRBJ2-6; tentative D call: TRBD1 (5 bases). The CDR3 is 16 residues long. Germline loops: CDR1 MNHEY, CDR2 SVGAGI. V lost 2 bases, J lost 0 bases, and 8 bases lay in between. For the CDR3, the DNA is TGTGCCAGCAGTTACGCCACAGGCTCTGGGGCCAACGTCCTGACTTTC. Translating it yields CASSYATGSGANVLTF.

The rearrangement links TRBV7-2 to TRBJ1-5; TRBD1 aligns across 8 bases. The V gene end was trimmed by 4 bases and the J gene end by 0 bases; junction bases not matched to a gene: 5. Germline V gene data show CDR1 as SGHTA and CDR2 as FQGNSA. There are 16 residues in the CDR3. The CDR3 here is CASSSGGSYSNQPQHF. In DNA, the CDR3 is TGTGCCAGCAGCTCAGGGGGCAGTTATAGCAATCAGCCCCAGCATTTT.